This TCR beta chain was captured by sequencing in a study of response to subunit inactivated influenza vaccine. The CDR3 sequence is 19 residues long. The V gene end was trimmed by 3 bases and the J gene end by 1 base; junction bases not matched to a gene: 14. This clonotype was seen a few times. TCRdb reprocessed the RT-PCR reads with MiXCR, giving one entry per CDR3 protein. The sample comprises 500,000 or so distinct CDR3 sequences, approximately 15% of which are singletons, and 3% rests with the top ten. The TCR was taken from a man aged 45-69 years who received an inactivated influenza vaccine. The chain couples TRBV12-3 or TRBV12-4 to TRBJ2-4; 8 bases align to TRBD1. Sequenced material: CD4+ T cells sorted from PBMCs, taken around 25 months after vaccination. The CDR3 DNA sequence: TGTGCCAGCAGTTTTTCGACAGGGGAAGGGTTTTGGGCCAAAAACATTCAGTACTTC. Translated: CASSFSTGEGFWAKNIQYF.